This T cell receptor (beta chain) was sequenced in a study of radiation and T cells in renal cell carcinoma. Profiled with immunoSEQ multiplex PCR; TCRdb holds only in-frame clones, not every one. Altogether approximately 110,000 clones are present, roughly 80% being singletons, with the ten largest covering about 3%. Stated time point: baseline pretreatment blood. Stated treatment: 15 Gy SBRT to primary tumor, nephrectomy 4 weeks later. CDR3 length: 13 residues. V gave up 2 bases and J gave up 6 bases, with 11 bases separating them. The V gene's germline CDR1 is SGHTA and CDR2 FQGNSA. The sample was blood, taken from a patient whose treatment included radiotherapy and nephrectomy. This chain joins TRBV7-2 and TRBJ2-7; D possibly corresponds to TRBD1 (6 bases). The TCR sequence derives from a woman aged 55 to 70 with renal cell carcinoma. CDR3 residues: CASSLTRGTEQYF. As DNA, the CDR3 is TGTGCCAGCAGCTTAACCAGGGGTACCGAGCAGTACTTC.